These 18 T cell receptor beta chains originate from one sample sequenced in a study of response to subunit inactivated influenza vaccine. TCRdb recomputed calls from the RT-PCR reads with MiXCR, one row per CDR3 protein. The sample lists 450,000 to 700,000 distinct CDR3 sequences; 14% were seen once. Sample: PBMCs from blood, taken 12 days after vaccination. The source is a man between 45 and 60 years old who received an inactivated influenza vaccine.

This clonotype has just a few counts. J is TRBJ2-2 and V is TRBV11-2; possible D gene TRBD1, 5 bases. V lost 4 bases and J 1 base, leaving 10 bases between the germline ends. CDR1 SGHAT and CDR2 FQNNGV come from the germline V gene. The length of the CDR3 is 15 residues. CDR3 residues: CASSSVTENTGELFF. CDR3 coding DNA: TGTGCCAGCAGCTCAGTGACAGAGAACACCGGGGAGCTGTTTTTT.

This clonotype showed up many times. The V and J genes are TRBV11-2 and TRBJ2-4; unclear D gene. V lost 0 bases to trimming and J lost 10 bases, with 7 bases between them. Germline V gene sequence: CDR1 SGHAT, CDR2 FQNNGV. The CDR3 loop spans 12 amino acids. In DNA form, the CDR3 reads TGTGCCAGCAGCTTAGATCAAGGGATTCAGTACTTC. Amino acids: CASSLDQGIQYF.

This chain joins TRBV2 and TRBJ2-1; D gene ambiguous. The CDR3 runs 14 residues. V was trimmed by 7 bases and J by 5 bases, leaving 15 bases between them. The germline gives CDR1 SNHLY, CDR2 FYNNEI. The CDR3 DNA reads TGTGCCAGCACACACCAAGGACCTGACAATGAGCAGTTCTTC. It specifies CASTHQGPDNEQFF.

The chain couples TRBV2 to TRBJ2-3; D is unresolved. Per germline, CDR1 SNHLY and CDR2 FYNNEI. V was shortened by 3 bases and J by 1 base, with 11 bases between the two germline ends. The CDR3 extends over 15 amino acids. CDR3 residues: CASSDEIRGTDTQYF. The CDR3 DNA reads TGTGCCAGCAGTGATGAGATCCGGGGCACAGATACGCAGTATTTT.

This clonotype showed up many times. The junction shows a germline mismatch at one end, possibly a read error. In DNA, the CDR3 is TGTGCCAGCAGCTTAGGCGACAGCAAAAACATTCAGTACTTC. It encodes CASSLGDSKNIQYF. The V and J genes are TRBV5-1 and TRBJ2-4, with D maybe TRBD1 (5 bases). The germline V gene has CDR1 SGHRS and CDR2 YFSETQ. The CDR3 is made up of 14 amino acids.

This clonotype appeared many times. This chain links TRBV27 with TRBJ1-5, with TRBD1 matching over 8 bases. Trimming at V came to 5 bases and at J to 6 bases, leaving 3 bases not matched to a gene. The CDR3 loop spans 13 amino acids. Germline CDR1 and CDR2: MNHEY and SMNVEV (reference sequence). The CDR3 DNA is TGTGCCAGCAGTGACAGGGGTATTCAGCCCCAGCATTTT. Protein sequence: CASSDRGIQPQHF.

This clonotype was observed a handful of times. The chain is built from TRBV7-2 and TRBJ1-1; tentative D call: TRBD1 (5 bases). Germline V gives CDR1 SGHTA, CDR2 FQGNSA. This CDR3 region has 17 residues. V lost 2 bases and J lost 0, with 16 bases in between. CDR3 protein: CASSLHQGWRMNTEAFF. CDR3 DNA sequence: TGTGCCAGCAGCTTACACCAGGGTTGGCGGATGAACACTGAAGCTTTCTTT.

J is TRBJ2-4 and V is TRBV20-1, with 7 bases that match TRBD1. After removal of 4 bases from V and 4 bases from J, the junction contained 4 bases not matched to a gene. This CDR3 contains 13 residues. Germline V gene data show CDR1 as DFQATT and CDR2 as SNEGSKA (reference sequence). The CDR3 reads CSAMLTGKNIQYF. The CDR3 region has the DNA TGCAGTGCTATGCTGACAGGGAAAAACATTCAGTACTTC.

This clonotype has just a few counts. V gene TRBV14 combines with J gene TRBJ1-2; D remains unclear. V lost 4 bases, J lost 2 bases, and 23 bases lay in between. CDR1 and CDR2 from the germline V gene are SGHDN and FVKESK. The CDR3 totals 18 residues. CDR3 sequence: CASSRRLAGTLLNYGYTF. CDR3 bases: TGTGCCAGCAGCCGGAGACTGGCAGGAACGTTGTTAAACTATGGCTACACCTTC.

This clonotype was observed at least ten times. The CDR3 nucleotides read TGCGCCAGCAGTCAGGACGGGGGAAGAGGCGAGACCCAGTACTTC. Amino acid sequence: CASSQDGGRGETQYF. The chain links TRBV4-1 to TRBJ2-5; perhaps TRBD2 as D (6 bases). This CDR3 has 15 amino acids. CDR1 and CDR2 (germline): MGHRA, YSYEKL. V lost 6 bases, J lost 5 bases, and 19 bases lay in between.

This chain connects TRBV30 to TRBJ1-3; D is unresolved. Trimming removed 3 bases at V and 1 base at J, with 10 bases between. CDR1 GTSNPN and CDR2 SVGIG come from the germline V gene (reference sequence). There are 14 residues in the CDR3. This chain's CDR3 is CAWRRLSSGNTIYF. Written as DNA, the CDR3 is TGTGCCTGGAGGCGACTTTCATCTGGAAACACCATATATTTT.

The CDR3 sequence is CASSLTGENEQFF. CDR3 bases: TGTGCCAGCAGCTTAACTGGGGAGAATGAGCAGTTCTTC. The chain combines TRBV7-3 with TRBJ2-1; possibly TRBD2 for D (5 bases). This CDR3 is built from 13 residues. Germline V gene sequence: CDR1 SGHTA, CDR2 FQGTGA. Trimming took off 0 bases at V and 7 bases at J, with 7 bases between the two ends.

The sample holds many counts of this clonotype. The chain links TRBV12-3 or TRBV12-4 to TRBJ2-5; TRBD1 aligns across 8 bases. The CDR3 contains 14 residues. Losses at the gene ends were 5 bases for V and 2 bases for J; bases not matched to a gene: 4. CDR3 in amino acids: CASSVGQGQETQYF. The DNA for the CDR3 is TGTGCCAGCAGTGTCGGACAGGGTCAAGAGACCCAGTACTTC.

This clonotype was picked up a small number of times. The chain employs TRBV4-1 and TRBJ2-1; TRBD2 aligns across 8 bases. Germline CDR1 is MGHRA and CDR2 is YSYEKL. The CDR3 runs to 16 residues. V lost 0 bases to trimming and J lost 0 bases; unmatched junction nucleotides: 1. The CDR3 spells CASSQDSGDSYNEQFF. The CDR3 nucleotides are TGCGCCAGCAGCCAAGATAGCGGGGACTCCTACAATGAGCAGTTCTTC.

In this sample, this clonotype turned up a few times. The rearrangement links TRBV30 to TRBJ2-7, with TRBD2 matching over 7 bases. CDR1 is GTSNPN and CDR2 is SVGIG in the germline V gene (reference sequence). The CDR3 runs to 12 residues. The V segment lost 5 bases and the J segment 3 bases; nucleotides outside the gene matches: 4. The CDR3 nucleotides are TGTGCCTGGGACGGGGGGATCTACGAGCAGTACTTC. Translated: CAWDGGIYEQYF. Full variable domain (rest looked up from reference TRBV30 and TRBJ2-7): SQTIHQWPATLVQPVGSPLSLECTVEGTSNPNLYWYRQAAGRGLQLLFYSVGIGQISSEVPQNLSASRPQDRQFILSSKKLLLSDSGFYLCAWDGGIYEQYFGPGTRLTVT.

This chain's CDR3 is CASSLSGTGSSGANVLTF. As DNA, the CDR3 is TGTGCCAGCAGCTTATCCGGGACAGGGAGCTCTGGGGCCAACGTCCTGACTTTC. The rearrangement links TRBV5-5 to TRBJ2-6, with 9 nucleotides matching TRBD1. V gave up 2 bases and J gave up 0 bases; unmatched junction bases: 6. Germline-derived CDR1 and CDR2 are SGHKS and YYEKEE (reference sequence). The CDR3 spans 18 residues. Full variable domain (outside the CDR3, taken from reference TRBV5-5 and TRBJ2-6): DAGVTQSPTHLIKTRGQQVTLRCSPISGHKSVSWYQQVLGQGPQFIFQYYEKEERGRGNFPDRFSARQFPNYSSELNVNALLLGDSALYLCASSLSGTGSSGANVLTFGAGSRLTVL.

This clonotype was recorded a few times. Written as DNA, the CDR3 is TGTGCCAGCAGTTCCCCGGGACTAGGAAGGGATACGCAGTATTTT. It codes for CASSSPGLGRDTQYF. The rearrangement uses TRBV12-3 or TRBV12-4 and TRBJ2-3; 8 bases map to TRBD2. The ends lost 4 bases at V and 6 bases at J; junction bases unmatched: 9. The CDR3 consists of 15 residues.

This clonotype was seen a handful of times. The CDR3 region is CASSQDEGPTQYF. CDR3 nucleotide sequence: TGCGCCAGCAGCCAAGACGAGGGACCGACCCAGTACTTC. The chain joins TRBV4-1 to TRBJ2-5; D possibly matches TRBD1 or TRBD2 (5 bases each). Trimming stripped 0 bases from V and 7 bases from J, with 9 bases between. CDR1 and CDR2 from the germline V gene are MGHRA and YSYEKL. The CDR3 contains 13 residues.